Given below is one T cell receptor (beta chain) in context. It lacks a known antigen. Base qualities are not provided; no much larger clone lies one nucleotide away. Sequencing took place on an Illumina HiSeq 2000. TCR beta chain libraries were generated by multiplex PCR amplification. The amplified TCR beta chain products were analyzed by high-throughput sequencing. TCRdb reprocessed the public reads (quality trimming at Q25 with fastp, clone calling with MiXCR) and kept in-frame beta chains. Here each entry gathers all rows of one CDR3 protein and keeps the most common genes and DNA. In this sample the table shows about 19,000 distinct CDR3 sequences, approximately 42% of which occur a single time. About a fifth of the sample is held by the ten biggest clonotypes. The data originate from a study of breast tumors, draining lymph nodes, adjacent tissues listed by TCRdb under 2016. Broadly, across the study: TCR beta repertoires were compared across tumor, adjacent nontumor tissue and axillary lymph nodes obtained from breast cancer patients. In human breast cancer, the study set out to assess how tumor, surrounding tissue and draining lymph node repertoires relate to one another and whether T cells might be exchanged between them. What the research found in general, with its limitations: Tumor and nontumor tissue repertoires were significantly more similar in luminal-like than in basal-like breast cancer. The data were considered consistent with most tumor T cells being derived from the lymph node and subsequently expanding within tumor tissue. The study presented the conclusion that tumor T cells originate in lymph nodes as consistent with a hypothesis, not as something directly demonstrated. Tumor T-cell repertoires showed less diversity than lymph node repertoires and more diversity than nontumor tissue repertoires, and tumor T-cell repertoires showed preferential V and J gene usage.

The germline V and J ends show losses of 4 bases and 3 bases respectively, and no gene match explains 9 bases of the junction. CDR3 length: 16 amino acids, cysteine to phenylalanine. Left in the record is the CDR3 DNA by itself, 48 bases read in frame from the first base. CDR1 and CDR2, per the germline V gene, are SGDLS and YYNGEE. This receptor was identified in a female donor with breast cancer. Some clones in this sample may be carry-over from other donors' samples. The chain was built from TRBV9 and TRBJ2-3; 9 middle bases align to TRBD2. The sequencing input was breast tumor tissue. The DNA reads as follows: TGTGCCAGCAGCATGGCTATAGCGGGAGTGACAGATACGCAGTATTTT. Its translation reads: CASSMAIAGVTDTQYF.